This T cell receptor beta chain appears in the sequencing data of a study of shared clonotypes between healthy human individuals. There are 15 residues in the CDR3. V trimming: 4 bases; J trimming: 8 bases; junction bases outside the gene matches: 14. Per the germline V gene, CDR1 is WNHNN and CDR2 is SYGVQD (reference sequence). Assay: immunoSEQ multiplex PCR; the TCRdb copy retains only in-frame clones and omits some. This table has approximately 500,000 clones, roughly 95% appearing once. The authors divided CD4+ cells into CD45RA+ naive and CD45RA-negative memory subsets. This receptor was taken from a woman aged 25 to 39 in good health. Sequencing was carried out using naive CD4+ T cells sorted from blood. Documented subset: CD45RA+ positively selected. The rearrangement links TRBV10-1 to TRBJ2-7; TRBD2 aligns across 7 bases. The CDR3 DNA reads TGCGCCAGCAGTGGCGTGCGGGAGCCCCTACGAAAGCAGTACTTC. Encoded protein: CASSGVREPLRKQYF.